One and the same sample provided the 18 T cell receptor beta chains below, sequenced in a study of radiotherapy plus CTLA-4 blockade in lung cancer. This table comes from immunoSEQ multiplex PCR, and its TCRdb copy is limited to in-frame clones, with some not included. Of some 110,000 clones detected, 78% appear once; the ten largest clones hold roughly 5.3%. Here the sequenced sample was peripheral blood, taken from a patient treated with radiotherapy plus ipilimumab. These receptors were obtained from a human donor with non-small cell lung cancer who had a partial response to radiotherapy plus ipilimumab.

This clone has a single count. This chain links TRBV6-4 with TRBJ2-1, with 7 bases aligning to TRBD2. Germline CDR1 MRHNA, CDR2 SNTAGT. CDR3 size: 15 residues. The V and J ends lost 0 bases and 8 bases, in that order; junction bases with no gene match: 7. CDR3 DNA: TGTGCCAGCAGTGACTCGGGGGGAGGGAGCGATGAGCAGTTCTTC. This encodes CASSDSGGGSDEQFF.

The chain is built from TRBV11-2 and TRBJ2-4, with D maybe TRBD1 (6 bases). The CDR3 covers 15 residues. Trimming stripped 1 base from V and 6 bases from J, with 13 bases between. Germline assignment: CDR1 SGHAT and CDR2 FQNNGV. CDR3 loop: CASSLVRQGRNIQYF. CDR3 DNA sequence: TGTGCCAGCAGCTTAGTTCGGCAGGGGAGAAACATTCAGTACTTC.

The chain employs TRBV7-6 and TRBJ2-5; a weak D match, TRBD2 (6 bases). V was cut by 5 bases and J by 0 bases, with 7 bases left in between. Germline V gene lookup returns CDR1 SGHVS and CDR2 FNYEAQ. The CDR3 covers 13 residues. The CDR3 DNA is TGTGCCAGCAGCCGGGAGTACCAAGAGACCCAGTACTTC. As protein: CASSREYQETQYF.

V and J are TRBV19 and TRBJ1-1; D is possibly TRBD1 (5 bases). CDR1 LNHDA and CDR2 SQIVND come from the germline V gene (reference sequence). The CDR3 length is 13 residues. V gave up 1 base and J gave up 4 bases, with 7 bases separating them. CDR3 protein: CASSIAGGTEAFF. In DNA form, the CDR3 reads TGTGCCAGTAGTATAGCCGGGGGCACTGAAGCTTTCTTT. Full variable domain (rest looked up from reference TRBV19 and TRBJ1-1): DGGITQSPKYLFRKEGQNVTLSCEQNLNHDAMYWYRQDPGQGLRLIYYSQIVNDFQKGDIAEGYSVSREKKESFPLTVTSAQKNPTAFYLCASSIAGGTEAFFGQGTRLTVV.

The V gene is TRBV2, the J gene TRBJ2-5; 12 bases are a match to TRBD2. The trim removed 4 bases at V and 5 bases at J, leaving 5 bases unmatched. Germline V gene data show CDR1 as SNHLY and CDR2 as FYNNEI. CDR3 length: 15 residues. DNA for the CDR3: TGTGCCAGCAGTGGAATACTAGCGGGAGGTGAGACCCAGTACTTC. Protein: CASSGILAGGETQYF.

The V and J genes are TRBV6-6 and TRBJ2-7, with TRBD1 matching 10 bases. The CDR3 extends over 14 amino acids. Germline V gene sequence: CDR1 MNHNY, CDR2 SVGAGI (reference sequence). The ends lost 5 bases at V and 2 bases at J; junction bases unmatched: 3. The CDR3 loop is CASSQGQGPYEQYF. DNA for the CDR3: TGTGCCAGCAGTCAGGGACAGGGGCCCTACGAGCAGTACTTC.

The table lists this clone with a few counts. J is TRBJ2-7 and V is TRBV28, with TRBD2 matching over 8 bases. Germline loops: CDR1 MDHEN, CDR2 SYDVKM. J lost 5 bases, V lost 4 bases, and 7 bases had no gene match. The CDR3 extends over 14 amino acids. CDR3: CASSYPGLDDEQYF. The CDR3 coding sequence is TGTGCCAGCAGTTACCCGGGACTAGATGACGAGCAGTACTTC.

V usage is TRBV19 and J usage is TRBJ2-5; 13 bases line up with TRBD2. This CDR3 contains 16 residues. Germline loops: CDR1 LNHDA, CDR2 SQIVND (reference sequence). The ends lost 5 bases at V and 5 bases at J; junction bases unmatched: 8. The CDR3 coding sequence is TGTGCCAGTAGTCCTCCACTAGCGGGAGGGCCGGAGACCCAGTACTTC. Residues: CASSPPLAGGPETQYF.

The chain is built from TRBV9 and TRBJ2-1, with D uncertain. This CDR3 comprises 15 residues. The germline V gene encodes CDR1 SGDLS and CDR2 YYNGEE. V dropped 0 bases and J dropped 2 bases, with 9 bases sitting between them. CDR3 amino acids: CASSVAPSTYNEQFF. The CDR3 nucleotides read TGTGCCAGCAGCGTAGCCCCCTCTACCTACAATGAGCAGTTCTTC.

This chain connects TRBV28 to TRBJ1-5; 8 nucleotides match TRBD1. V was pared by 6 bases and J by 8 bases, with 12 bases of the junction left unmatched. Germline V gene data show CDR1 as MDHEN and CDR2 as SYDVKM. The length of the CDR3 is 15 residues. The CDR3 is CASRLGTGASKPQHF. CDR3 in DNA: TGTGCCAGCAGACTAGGGACAGGCGCTTCGAAGCCCCAGCATTTT.

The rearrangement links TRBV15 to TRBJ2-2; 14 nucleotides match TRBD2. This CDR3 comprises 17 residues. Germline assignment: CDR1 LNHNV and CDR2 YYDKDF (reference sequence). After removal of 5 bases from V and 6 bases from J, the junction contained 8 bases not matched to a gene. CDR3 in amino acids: CATSPGLAGVLAGELFF. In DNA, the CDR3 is TGTGCCACCAGCCCGGGACTAGCGGGAGTTCTCGCCGGGGAGCTGTTTTTT. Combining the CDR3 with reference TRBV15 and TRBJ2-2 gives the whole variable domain DAMVIQNPRYQVTQFGKPVTLSCSQTLNHNVMYWYQQKSSQAPKLLFHYYDKDFNNEADTPDNFQSRRPNTSFCFLDIRSPGLGDTAMYLCATSPGLAGVLAGELFFGEGSRLTVL.

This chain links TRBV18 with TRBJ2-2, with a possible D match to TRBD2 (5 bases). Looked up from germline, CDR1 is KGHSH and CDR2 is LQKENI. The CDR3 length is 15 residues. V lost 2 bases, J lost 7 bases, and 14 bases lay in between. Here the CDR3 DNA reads TGTGCCAGCTCACCAATTGTATCCGAGGGCGGGGAGCTGTTTTTT. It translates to CASSPIVSEGGELFF.

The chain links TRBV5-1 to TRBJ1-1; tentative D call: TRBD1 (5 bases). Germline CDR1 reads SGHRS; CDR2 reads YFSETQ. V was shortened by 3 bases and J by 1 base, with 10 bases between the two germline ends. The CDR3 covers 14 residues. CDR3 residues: CASSSLDRNTEAFF. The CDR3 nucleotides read TGCGCCAGCAGCTCCCTCGACAGGAACACTGAAGCTTTCTTT.

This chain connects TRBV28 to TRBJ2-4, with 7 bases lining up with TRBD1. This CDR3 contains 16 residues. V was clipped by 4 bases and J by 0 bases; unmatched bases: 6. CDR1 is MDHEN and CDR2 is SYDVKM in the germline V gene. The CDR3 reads CASSSSGQLAKNIQYF. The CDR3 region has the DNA TGTGCCAGCAGTTCCTCGGGACAGCTAGCCAAAAACATTCAGTACTTC.

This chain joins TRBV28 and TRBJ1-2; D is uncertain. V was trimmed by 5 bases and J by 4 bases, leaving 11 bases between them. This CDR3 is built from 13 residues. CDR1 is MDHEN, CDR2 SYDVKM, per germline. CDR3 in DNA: TGTGCCAGCAGTGGTAGCGACTTCTATGGCTACACCTTC. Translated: CASSGSDFYGYTF.

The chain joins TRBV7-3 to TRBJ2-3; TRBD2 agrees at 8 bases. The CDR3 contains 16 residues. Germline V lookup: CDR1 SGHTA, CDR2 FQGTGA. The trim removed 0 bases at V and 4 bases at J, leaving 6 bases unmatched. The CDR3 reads CASSLTSGGRADTQYF. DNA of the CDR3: TGTGCCAGCAGCTTAACGTCGGGAGGGCGGGCAGATACGCAGTATTTT.

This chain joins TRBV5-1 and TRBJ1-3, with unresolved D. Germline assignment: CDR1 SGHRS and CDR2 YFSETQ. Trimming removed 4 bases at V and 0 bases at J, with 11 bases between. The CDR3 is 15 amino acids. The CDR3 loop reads CASSSGPSSGNTIYF. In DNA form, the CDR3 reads TGCGCCAGCAGCAGCGGACCGAGCTCTGGAAACACCATATATTTT.

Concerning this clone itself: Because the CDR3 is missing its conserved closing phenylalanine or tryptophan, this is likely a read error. CDR3 loop: CVWRPSGDTEAFL. DNA of the CDR3: TGTGTCTGGAGACCTTCCGGGGACACTGAAGCTTTCCTT. The chain uses TRBV30 and TRBJ1-1; D remains unclear. This CDR3 is 13 amino acids long. CDR1 GTSNPN and CDR2 SVGIG come from the germline V gene (reference sequence).